The subject of this entry is one T cell receptor (beta chain). The specificity of this receptor is unknown. Nothing much larger sits one base from this clone, and base qualities are not available. The cohort comprised fewer than 700 healthy bone marrow donors. Cohort members were all nominally healthy when sampled, although unrecorded immune exposures were likely present. The donor was CMV seropositive and belonged to the group of a few hundred seropositive cohort members. A peripheral blood sample was provided by each donor, and peripheral blood mononuclear cells were used for TCR beta sequencing. The Qiagen DNeasy Blood Extraction Kit was used to extract genomic DNA from the blood cell samples. These data belong to a study of cytomegalovirus exposure and HLA in healthy donors (dated by TCRdb to the late 2010s). As for the study more broadly: According to an earlier analysis of 587 of the donors, about 170 million T cells yielded over 100 million unique TCR beta sequences and 276 Gb of sequence data. About 280 gigabases of sequencing data and approximately 84 million unique TCR sequences were included in an early release covering under 650 HLA-typed donors. Of the roughly 400 genotyped donors, 65% to 90% were placed in the genetic ancestry cluster associated with self-reported Caucasian donors. The study aimed to test whether signatures of past pathogen exposure could be identified by cataloging public T cell receptors. The T cell repertoires of about 700 subjects were profiled by immunosequencing and related to cytomegalovirus serostatus. In addition to the first cohort of 666 subjects, a separate validation cohort of 120 different subjects was used. To predict cytomegalovirus infection status, the study combined high-throughput TCR immunosequencing, statistical association of individual TCRs with disease status, and machine learning. A later analysis re-examined previously published TCR beta repertoires from 610 or so donors and added high-resolution HLA genotyping to investigate patterns of TCR occurrence. The later analysis used no new phenotypic data to find candidate immune exposures, relying instead on TCR beta sequences and their occurrence across donors. To decide whether each TCR beta V gene segment behaved as functional or pseudogenic, an earlier analysis of fewer than 750 of the donors relied on high-throughput TCR beta sequencing. Donor age, sex, ethnicity and CMV serostatus were collected together with the repertoire data. A later genetic analysis took genome-wide SNP genotypes for about 65% of the 666 donors and used that subset as a discovery cohort. All discovery cohort repertoires had been generated on a single sequencing platform. HLA typing included class I and class II loci at four-digit resolution. Typing coverage varied by locus: about 620-630 donors for A, B, C, DRB1 and DQB1; more than 500 for DQA1; over 600 for DPA1; approximately 450 for DPB1. A few DR-DQ haplotypes were treated as single units for association and clustering because of strong linkage in the cohort. Across approximately 400 genotyped donors of the cohort, an average of roughly 250,000 unique TCR beta nucleotide sequences per donor were sequenced, and roughly 20% of those sequences were non-productive.

Broader findings and caveats from the paper: According to a later genetic analysis, donors in an Asian-associated ancestry cluster had fewer N-insertions in productive TCRs than the approximately 700-donor mean. A few of the identified cytomegalovirus-associated TCR beta chains were confirmed in vitro to be specific for cytomegalovirus antigens. A later genetic analysis associated a missense DCLRE1C variant with V-gene and J-gene trimming of TCR beta chains, and an independent cohort replicated the association. Presence/absence analyses assumed roughly uniform sequencing depth across donors, an assumption that may not hold. In a later analysis, TCR association rates were found to vary across HLA loci, with the most associated TCRs seen for DRB1 alleles and the fewest for HLA-C alleles. Correlated functional status among segregating V segments might reflect linkage disequilibrium, but an unknown experimental factor could not be ruled out. The authors suggested that the approach could potentially be generalized to other disease states and immunological phenotypes. Most TCR sequences were seen in very few donors, while some public TCRs were found in many individuals. At a false discovery rate of 0.05, a later analysis linked roughly 17,000 TCR beta sequences to specific HLA alleles. A cluster of highly shared sequence variants was judged likely to represent a technical artifact of the sequencing pipeline. Some IMGT-functional V segments, including TRBV6-2 and TRBV6-3, could not be distinguished by the 87-base-pair reads and were therefore excluded. In an earlier analysis of roughly 500 of the donors, most TCR beta V segments appeared in productive rearrangements about 87% or about 30% of the time, broadly matching IMGT annotations. In this cohort, only TCR beta chains were sequenced, and detectable features were limited by the absence of alpha or paired-chain data. Because HLA typing was missing for some donors at each locus, association tests included only the typed subset. The study gave a list of some 150 TCR beta chains associated with cytomegalovirus. A later analysis reported that several top co-occurrence clusters appeared linked to parvovirus B19, influenza, CMV and Epstein-Barr virus. In a later analysis, HLA-associated TCR beta chains were found to be more clonally expanded and to have lower generation probabilities than equally common non-associated chains. Strong co-occurrence of HLA alleles, especially DR and DQ, made assigning TCR associations to individual alleles difficult. Because counts were too low, under 20 rarely observed V segments, including chromosome 9 orphons, were left out of the earlier analysis of a few hundred of the donors. CMV serostatus was the only immune exposure information available for the cohort. In both the original and validation cohorts, the classifier was reported to diagnose cytomegalovirus status with high specificity and sensitivity. A further reported finding was that TCR beta sequences accurately predicted the HLA-A and HLA-B alleles for most subjects in the first cohort. Most CMV-associated TCR beta chains appeared to be HLA-restricted in a later analysis, and the HLA associations seemed to be driven largely by CMV exposure.

To prepare the library, the immunoSEQ multiplex PCR assay was applied. The multiplex PCR relied on a mix of 60 forward primers for TCR Vbeta segments and 13 reverse primers for TCR Jbeta segments. The CDR3 region of rearranged TCR beta genes was amplified from genomic DNA by a multiplex PCR assay. The amplified TCR beta libraries were sequenced on the Illumina HiSeq System as 87-base-pair reads. The paper's processing steps were these. A later analysis tallied tens of millions of unique TCR beta chains across the 666 repertoires, and some 10 million of those chains were shared by two or more donors. Raw reads were error-corrected and collapsed into unique sequences with a nearest-neighbor algorithm that merged closely related sequences to remove PCR and sequencing errors. Alignment of CDR3 sequences to IMGT reference sequences was used to assign V, D and J gene segments. For a sequence to be retained, a match of at least six nucleotides was required to both a V gene segment and a J gene segment. Rearrangements were called productive when the CDR3 lacked stop codons and stayed in frame with V and J; all others were non-productive. CDR3 was defined by IMGT convention, running from the second conserved V-encoded cysteine to the conserved J-encoded phenylalanine. Sequences without an unambiguous match to a single V gene segment were excluded from the earlier analysis of 500 to 700 of the donors. An earlier analysis of fewer than 650 of the donors classified V segments as functional when productive rearrangements were above 56.7% and as segregating when the standard deviation between donors was above 5%. To diagnose cytomegalovirus status from the catalog of TCR beta chain sequences, a statistical classification framework was built. V and J gene assignment, in a later analysis, came from comparing TCR nucleotide sequences with IMGT/GENE-DB human TR gene sequences. The TCRdist pipeline was used in a later analysis to assign CDR3 sequences and most-parsimonious VDJ recombination scenarios. In a later analysis, each TCR beta chain was defined by its CDR3 amino acid sequence together with its V-gene family, and reads lacking a unique V-gene family were excluded. A later analysis removed 600 or so highly shared, low-generation-probability nucleotide sequences to deal with suspected cross-contamination and a sequencing artifact. For each public chain, a later analysis derived a clonal expansion index from normalized ranks of inferred template counts within each repertoire. In a later analysis, generation probabilities were computed using a VDJ recombination model fitted to out-of-frame rearrangements, and the results were checked against IGoR. In a later analysis, hypergeometric tests were used to score TCR-TCR, TCR-HLA and TCR-CMV co-occurrence, with a repertoire-size bias correction applied to TCR pairs. A later analysis estimated false discovery rates by permuting HLA or CMV assignments 20 times. In a later analysis, co-occurring TCRs were grouped with DBSCAN, and TCRdist sequence similarity was added when clustering was performed within HLA-allele-positive subsets. Repertoires with fewer than 30,000 or more than 120,000 public chains were left out of co-occurrence clustering, as were roughly five repertoires with anomalous nucleotide sharing. This is the immuneACCESS table as TCRdb keeps it, with only in-frame sequences that have V and J called. A part of the clones is gone; compared with another copy, unresolved V genes explain less than half, and the rest is unexplained. The V and J calls and clone size were taken over from that table, and D and trimming were inferred from the DNA. Counted in this sample were about 200,000 clones; more than 65% of them appeared once. The ten largest clones take up approximately 1.5% of the sample.

Germline trimming: 4 bases from V, 0 bases from J; junction bases outside gene matches: 3. The CDR3 runs 16 residues from the cysteine to the phenylalanine. This entry keeps only the CDR3 DNA: 48 bases, framed from base 1. Via the germline V gene, CDR1 is SGHVS and CDR2 FNYEAQ. The receptor was derived from a girl aged 5-17 years in good health and CMV-seropositive. The chain uses TRBV7-6 and TRBJ2-3, with 11 junctional bases fitting TRBD2. The material sequenced was PBMCs. The CDR3 reads as follows: CASSYRLAGSTDTQYF. The bases are TGTGCCAGCAGCTATAGACTAGCGGGGAGCACAGATACGCAGTATTTT.